The 8 T cell receptor beta chains in this list originate from one sample, sequenced in a study of shared clonotypes between healthy human individuals. TCRdb's copy holds only in-frame clones and misses some; the assay was immunoSEQ multiplex PCR. Found here are roughly 2.2 million clones, approximately 95% of them singletons; the top ten hold about 0.39%. Sequencing was performed on naive CD4+ T cells from PBMCs. Subset noted: CD45RA+ positively selected. These receptors were taken from a man aged 18 to 29 in good health. Some clones in this sample may be carry-over from other donors' samples.

This clone was seen once. CDR3 protein: CASSLSGTSGRQTQYF. The CDR3 DNA is TGTGCCAGCAGCTTGTCCGGGACTAGCGGGAGGCAGACCCAGTACTTC. The chain combines TRBV5-4 with TRBJ2-5; 15 bases are a match to TRBD2. Germline V gives CDR1 SGHNT, CDR2 YYREEE (reference sequence). Trimming took 1 base from V and 6 from J; bases not matched to a gene: 4. The CDR3 length is 16 residues.

This clone has a single count. The chain has TRBV6-5 and TRBJ1-1, with D maybe TRBD1 (6 bases). The CDR3 sequence is 15 residues long. With 2 bases removed from V and 1 base from J, the gap between germline ends came to 11 bases. CDR1 is MNHEY, CDR2 SVGAGI, per germline. CDR3 in DNA: TGTGCCAGCAGTTACGCCCAGGGGTGGAACACTGAAGCTTTCTTT. Protein sequence: CASSYAQGWNTEAFF.

The chain recombines TRBV6-5 with TRBJ1-4; possible D gene TRBD1, 5 bases. CDR3 length: 16 amino acids. Germline assignment: CDR1 MNHEY and CDR2 SVGAGI. Trimming took off 0 bases at V and 0 bases at J, with 8 bases between the two ends. The CDR3 nucleotides read TGTGCCAGCAGTTACTCCTGGACACCAACTAATGAAAAACTGTTTTTT. This sequence encodes CASSYSWTPTNEKLFF.

The chain employs TRBV5-1 and TRBJ1-1, with a tentative D call TRBD1 (5 bases). This CDR3 is built from 16 residues. Trimming stripped 0 bases from V and 2 bases from J, with 14 bases between. Germline CDR1 and CDR2: SGHRS and YFSETQ. The CDR3 reads CASSLAPTVLNTEAFF. CDR3 bases: TGCGCCAGCAGCTTGGCCCCGACAGTACTAAACACTGAAGCTTTCTTT.

The chain couples TRBV29-1 to TRBJ2-3; no firm D call. The CDR3 is 15 amino acids. The germline CDR1 and CDR2 sequences are SQVTM and ANQGSEA. Trimming stripped 6 bases from V and 0 bases from J, with 16 bases between. The CDR3 spells CSVGPGGTSTDTQYF. CDR3 sequence (DNA): TGCAGCGTCGGGCCTGGCGGAACTAGCACAGATACGCAGTATTTT.

The rearrangement joins TRBV9 to TRBJ2-1, with D perhaps matching TRBD1 or TRBD2 (5 bases each). CDR3 length: 14 amino acids. The V gene lost 7 bases and the J gene lost 7 bases, with 18 bases spanning the gap. The germline CDR1 and CDR2 sequences are SGDLS and YYNGEE. The CDR3 sequence: CASSYQGPLNEQFF. The DNA of the CDR3 is TGTGCCAGCTCTTATCAGGGACCCTTGAATGAGCAGTTCTTC.

The CDR3 region has the DNA TGTGCCAGCAGCCAAAGGACTAGCGGGGCCTACGAGCAGTACTTC. Translated: CASSQRTSGAYEQYF. V is TRBV5-4 and J is TRBJ2-7; 12 bases align to TRBD2. Germline assignment: CDR1 SGHNT and CDR2 YYREEE (reference sequence). The V segment lost 4 bases and the J segment 2 bases; nucleotides outside the gene matches: 4. This CDR3 is built from 15 residues.

J is TRBJ2-7 and V is TRBV9; no clear D gene. V was clipped by 4 bases and J by 1 base, with 12 bases between them. Germline CDR1 SGDLS, CDR2 YYNGEE. The CDR3 is 14 amino acids. The CDR3 region has the DNA TGTGCCAGCAGCCCCGTCCCCAGGTCCTACGAGCAGTACTTC. The encoded protein is CASSPVPRSYEQYF.